The present T cell receptor (beta chain) was sequenced within a study of T cells in localized non-small cell lung cancer. The V gene lost 1 base and the J gene lost 7 bases, with 4 bases spanning the gap. The germline gives CDR1 SGHDN, CDR2 FVKESK. CDR3 size: 11 residues. The table came from immunoSEQ multiplex PCR; TCRdb's copy has only in-frame clones and leaves some out. The data show roughly 16,000 clones, 70% to 90% seen once. This chain links TRBV14 with TRBJ1-1, with D unclear. The sample in question was peripheral blood, obtained before any cancer treatment. The receptor comes from a female donor of 60 years or more with stage III squamous cell lung carcinoma. The CDR3 DNA sequence: TGTGCCAGCAGCCAAGGAGGTGAAGCTTTCTTT. It is translated as CASSQGGEAFF.